This TCR beta chain was captured by sequencing in a study of STAT5B mutations in CD4+ large granular lymphocyte leukemia. Turning to the study itself: When available, cryopreserved cells underwent CD8+ depletion before CD4+ selection.

Bead-separated CD4+, CD4+CD8+, CD57+ or CD56+ fractions, or PBMC, were used. Study conclusions and caveats: Top patient clones used TRBV06 genes more often: 8/27 versus 2/35 in controls.

Concerning this clone itself: The antigen remains undetermined.

Per the authors' pipeline: A productive frequency of 2.59 x 10-5 was the lowest detectable. TCRdb keeps only in-frame clones here, not all; method: immunoSEQ multiplex PCR. D and trimming were read from the DNA, whereas the V and J calls and clone size are those reported in that table. The sample has 950 to 1,500 clones, roughly 80% seen once. CDR1 and CDR2 from the germline V gene are LGHNA and YNFKEQ. Trimming cost V 4 bases and J 0 bases; bases outside gene matches: 10. The CDR3 has 17 residues. The chain combines TRBV4-2 with TRBJ1-2; 8 bases agree with TRBD1. The specimen was PBMCs. The clonotype originates from a man aged 65-85 years with CD4+ T-cell large granular lymphocyte leukemia. This CDR3 is CASSRNRGRSSNYGYTF. CDR3 sequence (DNA): TGTGCCAGCAGCCGGAACAGGGGGAGATCGTCTAACTATGGCTACACCTTC.